The 12 T cell receptor beta chains in this list originate from one sample, sequenced in a study of T-cell reconstitution after alpha-beta-depleted transplantation in children. A TCRbeta library incorporating unique molecular identifiers was prepared. TCRdb re-analysed the PCR reads in MiXCR, keeping a single row per CDR3 protein. Of 97,000 or so distinct CDR3 sequences in the sample, roughly 6% were seen once. Sequencing used PBMCs, mostly from graft donor cells, obtained 60 days after TCRalphabeta/CD19-depleted stem cell transplant. Every receptor here comes from a female patient under 10 years old who had a stem cell transplant for Fanconi anemia, so the T cells may come from the graft donor.

This clonotype has more than one count but fewer than ten. This chain joins TRBV5-1 and TRBJ2-7, with TRBD2 matching over 10 bases. CDR1 and CDR2 from the germline V gene are SGHRS and YFSETQ. The CDR3 extends over 14 amino acids. V trimming: 0 bases; J trimming: 7 bases; junction bases outside the gene matches: 4. CDR3 loop: CASSLAGSGREQYF. The CDR3 coding sequence is TGCGCCAGCAGCTTGGCCGGTAGCGGGAGGGAGCAGTACTTC.

About this clonotype itself: One junction end disagrees with the germline gene, perhaps due to a read error. This chain joins TRBV11-1 and TRBJ2-7, with 12 bases fitting TRBD2. Germline V gives CDR1 SGHAT, CDR2 FQDESV (reference sequence). The CDR3 covers 18 residues. The CDR3 spells CTSSFPRILAGGLGEQYF. Written as DNA, the CDR3 is TGTACCAGCAGCTTCCCCCGAATACTAGCGGGAGGCTTGGGCGAGCAGTACTTC.

This clonotype has at least ten counts. The chain couples TRBV18 to TRBJ1-2, with 7 bases that match TRBD1. CDR3 length: 17 residues. The germline CDR1 and CDR2 sequences are KGHSH and LQKENI. Trimming removed 6 bases from V and 3 bases from J; junction bases left unmatched: 16. CDR3 amino acids: CASSQNLGQVDDYGYTF. For the CDR3, the DNA is TGTGCCAGCTCCCAAAACCTCGGACAGGTGGATGACTATGGCTACACCTTC. The full variable domain, rest sourced from reference TRBV18 and TRBJ1-2, is NAGVMQNPRHLVRRRGQEARLRCSPMKGHSHVYWYRQLPEEGLKFMVYLQKENIIDESGMPKERFSAEFPKEGPSILRIQQVVRGDSAAYFCASSQNLGQVDDYGYTFGSGTRLTVV.

This clonotype was counted a few times. The chain combines TRBV5-1 with TRBJ1-5; TRBD1 matches 7 bases. The CDR3 length is 15 residues. J lost 5 bases, V lost 0 bases, and 5 bases had no gene match. CDR1 is SGHRS and CDR2 is YFSETQ in the germline V gene. This CDR3 reads CASSLDGQVHQPQHF. The CDR3 coding sequence is TGCGCCAGCAGCTTGGACGGACAGGTTCATCAGCCCCAGCATTTT.

This clonotype was seen ten or more times. This sequence joins TRBV12-3 or TRBV12-4 and TRBJ2-1; 13 nucleotides agree with TRBD2. V lost 5 bases and J lost 5; bases outside the gene matches: 3. The CDR3 runs 15 residues. Here the CDR3 reads CASSLGTSGDNEQFF. CDR3 DNA: TGTGCCAGCAGTCTCGGGACTAGCGGGGACAATGAGCAGTTCTTC.

Many counts were recorded for this clonotype. The rearrangement joins TRBV9 to TRBJ2-1, with 10 bases fitting TRBD2. The CDR3 sequence is 18 residues long. Germline assignment: CDR1 SGDLS and CDR2 YYNGEE. V was pared by 1 base and J by 4 bases, with 11 bases of the junction left unmatched. CDR3 coding DNA: TGTGCCAGCAGCGTAAGCAGTGCGGCTAGCGGGGGATACAATGAGCAGTTCTTC. This translates into CASSVSSAASGGYNEQFF.

This clonotype was recorded at least ten times. The chain has TRBV20-1 and TRBJ2-3, with TRBD2 matching over 7 bases. The CDR3 runs 13 residues. V dropped 7 bases and J dropped 5; count of bases not matched to a gene: 9. Germline loops: CDR1 DFQATT, CDR2 SNEGSKA (reference sequence). CDR3 in amino acids: CSVPPGGIDTQYF. For the CDR3, the DNA is TGCAGTGTCCCTCCCGGGGGGATAGATACGCAGTATTTT.

This clonotype was observed many times. This chain links TRBV28 with TRBJ2-5, with TRBD1 matching 9 bases. The trim removed 1 base at V and 4 bases at J, leaving 4 bases unmatched. Per the germline V gene, CDR1 is MDHEN and CDR2 is SYDVKM. This CDR3 has 15 residues. The CDR3 DNA follows: TGTGCCAGCAGTTTATTACAGGGGGCGGGAGAGACCCAGTACTTC. Translation: CASSLLQGAGETQYF.

This clonotype was seen ten or more times. The chain is built from TRBV4-1 and TRBJ2-1, with D hard to call. Germline V gene sequence: CDR1 MGHRA, CDR2 YSYEKL. V was clipped by 0 bases and J by 0 bases, with 12 bases between them. CDR3 length: 17 residues. CDR3 nucleotides: TGCGCCAGCAGCCAAGATCAGGCTTGGGCCTCCTACAATGAGCAGTTCTTC. The encoded protein is CASSQDQAWASYNEQFF.

This clonotype has just a few counts. The chain couples TRBV20-1 to TRBJ2-2; TRBD1 agrees at 7 bases. The germline gives CDR1 DFQATT, CDR2 SNEGSKA (reference sequence). Trimming removed 3 bases from V and 0 bases from J; junction bases left unmatched: 7. This CDR3 has 16 residues. The CDR3 DNA follows: TGCAGTGCTAGTCCTTCCGGGACAGCGAACACCGGGGAGCTGTTTTTT. Its protein is CSASPSGTANTGELFF.

In its sample, this clonotype was seen many times. The rearrangement joins TRBV5-1 to TRBJ2-1; 7 nucleotides agree with TRBD2. Germline loops: CDR1 SGHRS, CDR2 YFSETQ. Trimming cost V 3 bases and J 9 bases; bases outside gene matches: 12. The CDR3 length is 15 residues. The CDR3 coding sequence is TGCGCCAGCAGCTGGGGGAGGGCCGGTTTTGCTGAGCAGTTCTTC. Translated: CASSWGRAGFAEQFF.

This clonotype came up many times. The V gene is TRBV5-1, the J gene TRBJ2-1; 12 positions match TRBD1. The ends lost 3 bases at V and 2 bases at J; junction bases unmatched: 12. From germline, CDR1 is SGHRS and CDR2 YFSETQ. The CDR3 sequence is 19 residues long. The CDR3 DNA is TGCGCCAGCAGCTCGCCGGGACAGGGGGCGAGCGGGCCCTACAATGAGCAGTTCTTC. Amino acids: CASSSPGQGASGPYNEQFF.